This entry lists 4 T cell receptor beta chains sequenced from one sample in a study of T-cell memory formation after mild COVID-19. TCRdb reprocessed the 5' RACE reads via MiXCR and lists one record per CDR3 protein. The table has 550,000 to 700,000 distinct CDR3 sequences, about a sixth seen once. Sequencing was done on a sample of PBMCs or a T cell subset sorted from them (not recorded which). These receptors all stem from an adult woman who had mild COVID-19 (a few samples of this study predate the infection). Cell type and time point are not known.

The J gene is TRBJ1-1, the V gene TRBV19, with no clear D. Germline values: CDR1 LNHDA, CDR2 SQIVND (reference sequence). V was pared by 11 bases and J by 5 bases, with 12 bases between. The CDR3 is 11 residues long. The CDR3 region has the DNA TGTGCCTCAGTAGTGGGAACTGAAGCTTTCTTT. Protein: CASVVGTEAFF.

This clonotype was observed a handful of times. This chain joins TRBV12-3 or TRBV12-4 and TRBJ2-5, with TRBD1 matching 8 bases. The V gene end was trimmed by 6 bases and the J gene end by 4 bases; junction bases not matched to a gene: 10. This CDR3 has 15 amino acids. CDR3 sequence: CASSSRQGFGETQYF. DNA of the CDR3: TGTGCCAGCAGCTCCCGACAGGGGTTTGGAGAGACCCAGTACTTC.

The chain couples TRBV15 to TRBJ2-3, with no clear D. The CDR3 has 12 amino acids. CDR1 LNHNV and CDR2 YYDKDF come from the germline V gene (reference sequence). V was cut by 4 bases and J by 5 bases, with 7 bases left in between. In DNA form, the CDR3 reads TGTGCCACCAGCAATTCCCTAGATACGCAGTATTTT. It codes for CATSNSLDTQYF.

The rearrangement links TRBV19 to TRBJ1-5; D uncertain. Trimming cost V 8 bases and J 3 bases, with 8 bases left between them. Germline-derived CDR1 and CDR2 are LNHDA and SQIVND (reference sequence). The CDR3 runs to 12 residues. The chain's CDR3 is CASRGINQPQHF. CDR3 nucleotide sequence: TGTGCCAGTCGTGGTATCAATCAGCCCCAGCATTTT.